This is a list of T cell receptor beta chains from one sample in a study of T cell responses to AZD1222 COVID-19 vaccine. Assay used: immunoSEQ multiplex PCR; TCRdb lists only in-frame clones, some missing. The sample carries about 73,000 clones, around 82% recorded once. The sample consisted of peripheral blood, taken 28 days after the second AZD1222 dose. Every receptor here comes from an adult who received the AZD1222 COVID-19 vaccine. CDR3s include the opening cysteine and the closing phenylalanine or tryptophan. The order of the fields is clone size, V gene, D gene, J gene, CDR3 protein, CDR3 DNA. D genes are given only for firm matches. Clone size is shown for a subset of rows, as once, few, many or a class of expanded clone.

>NA|TRBV2|TRBD1|TRBJ2-7
CASSKRTGGDYEQYF
TGTGCCAGCAGTAAAAGGACAGGGGGTGATTACGAGCAGTACTTC
>NA|TRBV28|TRBD2|TRBJ2-7
CASSREGSPASYEQYF
TGTGCCAGCAGTCGGGAGGGTAGCCCAGCCTCCTACGAGCAGTACTTC
>NA|TRBV4-2|NA|TRBJ1-6
CASSYDGGLENSPLHF
TGTGCCAGCAGCTACGACGGCGGATTGGAAAATTCACCCCTCCACTTT
>few|TRBV9|NA|TRBJ1-2
CASSVTSSGGYTF
TGTGCCAGCAGCGTAACTTCTTCCGGCGGCTACACCTTC
>NA|TRBV7-9|TRBD2|TRBJ2-1
CASTPIAGGNEQFF
TGTGCCAGCACGCCAATAGCGGGGGGTAATGAGCAGTTCTTC
>once|TRBV7-8|TRBD1|TRBJ2-1
CASSHKGWDRGMNEQFF
TGTGCCAGCAGCCATAAAGGCTGGGACAGGGGGATGAATGAGCAGTTCTTC
>NA|TRBV5-1|TRBD1|TRBJ1-4
CASSSSSGQGELFF
TGCGCCAGCAGCTCCTCCTCGGGACAGGGGGAACTGTTTTTT
>NA|TRBV28|TRBD1|TRBJ1-2
CASSLGDRGQGYTF
TGTGCCAGCAGTTTGGGGGACAGGGGGCAAGGCTACACCTTC
>NA|TRBV13|NA|TRBJ2-3
CASSPSGSVIDTQYF
TGTGCCAGCAGCCCCTCCGGTTCTGTCATAGATACGCAGTATTTT
>NA|TRBV13|TRBD2|TRBJ2-1
CASSLGGGANEQFF
TGTGCCAGCAGCTTAGGCGGGGGGGCCAATGAGCAGTTCTTC
>few|TRBV30|NA|TRBJ2-2
CAWRPKRQGGNTGELFF
TGTGCCTGGAGACCTAAGAGGCAGGGCGGGAACACCGGGGAGCTGTTTTTT
>NA|TRBV23-1|TRBD1|TRBJ1-2
CARIPGTELAYYGYTF
TGCGCCAGGATTCCCGGGACAGAGCTAGCCTACTATGGCTACACCTTC
>NA|TRBV7-9|NA|TRBJ2-2
CASSRQQGNTGELFF
TGTGCCAGCAGTCGACAACAAGGGAACACCGGGGAGCTGTTTTTT
>NA|TRBV4-1|TRBD2|TRBJ2-1
CASSHTSGSRDDEQFF
TGCGCCAGCAGCCATACTAGCGGGAGTCGTGACGATGAGCAGTTCTTC
>NA|TRBV9|TRBD1|TRBJ2-5
CASRVSLSDRGLKTQYF
TGTGCCAGCAGGGTATCCCTGTCGGACAGGGGGCTAAAGACCCAGTACTTC
>NA|TRBV9|NA|TRBJ2-2
CASSPRVTGELFF
TGTGCCAGCAGCCCCCGTGTCACCGGGGAGCTGTTTTTT
>NA|TRBV3-1/TRBV3-2|TRBD1|TRBJ1-5
CASSQGPTGVSEPQHF
TGTGCCAGCAGCCAGGGGCCGACAGGGGTAAGTGAGCCCCAGCATTTT
>NA|TRBV5-5|NA|TRBJ1-1
CASSQQVNTEAFF
TGTGCCAGCAGCCAGCAGGTGAACACTGAAGCTTTCTTT
>NA|TRBV6-5|TRBD1|TRBJ1-1
CASSIDRGAEAFF
TGTGCCAGCAGTATAGACAGGGGCGCTGAAGCTTTCTTT
>NA|TRBV2|TRBD1|TRBJ2-2
CASRETGISAGELFF
TGTGCCAGCAGAGAGACAGGGATTTCGGCCGGGGAGCTGTTTTTT
>NA|TRBV6-5|NA|TRBJ1-5
CASSYMGNQPQHF
TGTGCCAGCAGTTACATGGGGAATCAGCCCCAGCATTTT
>NA|TRBV28|NA|TRBJ2-5
CASSFGSGAQYF
TGTGCCAGCAGTTTCGGGTCCGGGGCCCAGTACTTC
>NA|TRBV11-3|NA|TRBJ1-1
CASSFVENTEAFF
TGTGCCAGCAGCTTTGTAGAGAACACTGAAGCTTTCTTT
>NA|TRBV30|NA|TRBJ1-4
CAWSVGGGEKLFF
TGTGCCTGGAGTGTGGGTGGGGGGGAAAAACTGTTTTTT
>NA|TRBV11-2|NA|TRBJ1-6
CASSLAGIDNSPLHF
TGTGCCAGCAGCTTAGCAGGAATCGATAATTCACCCCTCCACTTT
>NA|TRBV9|TRBD1|TRBJ2-7
CASSPRDRETYEQYF
TGTGCCAGCAGCCCCCGGGACAGGGAAACCTACGAGCAGTACTTC
>NA|TRBV3-1/TRBV3-2|TRBD2|TRBJ2-7
CASSQQSGGGYEQYF
TGTGCCAGCAGCCAACAAAGCGGGGGGGGCTACGAGCAGTACTTC
>NA|TRBV19|TRBD1|TRBJ1-5
CAGKTGEQPQHF
TGTGCCGGTAAGACAGGGGAGCAGCCCCAGCATTTT
>few|TRBV5-5|NA|TRBJ2-7
CASSWAGNEQYF
TGTGCCAGCAGTTGGGCCGGGAACGAGCAGTACTTC
>once|TRBV3-1/TRBV3-2|TRBD2|TRBJ2-3
CASSQEATSGGARDTQYF
TGTGCCAGCAGCCAAGAGGCAACTAGCGGGGGGGCCAGAGATACGCAGTATTTT
>NA|TRBV6-5|NA|TRBJ1-1
CASSKTGNTEAFF
TGTGCCAGCAGCAAAACAGGGAACACTGAAGCTTTCTTT
>NA|TRBV11-2|TRBD1|TRBJ1-5
CASSPVGGLADRAQPQHF
TGTGCCAGCAGCCCTGTGGGTGGTCTAGCGGACAGGGCCCAGCCCCAGCATTTT
>once|TRBV7-9|NA|TRBJ1-4
CASSPQGREKLFF
TGTGCCAGCAGCCCCCAGGGTCGGGAAAAACTGTTTTTT
>NA|TRBV11-2|NA|TRBJ1-1
CASSLVRGTEAFF
TGTGCCAGCAGCTTAGTGAGGGGCACTGAAGCTTTCTTT
>few|TRBV9|NA|TRBJ2-3
CASSRGGSRDTQYF
TGTGCCAGCAGCAGGGGGGGTTCCAGAGATACGCAGTATTTT
>NA|TRBV4-1|TRBD1|TRBJ1-5
CASSQEEGANQPQHF
TGCGCCAGCAGCCAAGAGGAGGGGGCCAATCAGCCCCAGCATTTT
>NA|TRBV28|NA|TRBJ2-2
CASSLRNTGELFF
TGTGCCAGCAGTCTTCGAAACACCGGGGAGCTGTTTTTT
>NA|TRBV2|TRBD2|TRBJ2-1
CASRSGTSSYNEQFF
TGTGCCAGCAGAAGCGGGACGAGCTCCTACAATGAGCAGTTCTTC
>NA|TRBV7-2|NA|TRBJ2-7
CASSLGPGHGGYEQYF
TGTGCCAGCAGCTTAGGGCCGGGACACGGAGGGTACGAGCAGTACTTC
>NA|TRBV4-3|NA|TRBJ1-1
CASSQVTGAGRGTEAFF
TGCGCCAGCAGCCAAGTAACCGGGGCCGGGCGAGGCACTGAAGCTTTCTTT
>NA|TRBV25-1|NA|TRBJ2-7
CASNGELTYEQYF
TGTGCCAGCAACGGAGAATTAACCTACGAGCAGTACTTC
>NA|TRBV4-1|NA|TRBJ1-1
CAKCLRESSTEAFF
TGCGCCAAATGCCTACGTGAGTCTAGCACTGAAGCTTTCTTT
>NA|TRBV15|NA|TRBJ2-5
CATSRPSRETQYF
TGTGCCACCAGCAGGCCGTCTAGGGAGACCCAGTACTTC
>NA|TRBV7-3|TRBD1|TRBJ2-1
CASSFDGTGLPNEQFF
TGTGCCAGCAGCTTTGACGGGACAGGCTTACCCAATGAGCAGTTCTTC
>once|TRBV19|NA|TRBJ2-7
CASRSTNLYEQYF
TGTGCCAGCAGATCGACTAACCTCTACGAGCAGTACTTC
>NA|TRBV30|NA|TRBJ1-6
CAWSVPGSDSPLHF
TGTGCCTGGAGTGTACCAGGGAGTGATTCACCCCTCCACTTT
>NA|TRBV20-1|TRBD1|TRBJ1-2
CSGDRDYGYTF
TGCAGTGGGGACAGGGACTATGGCTACACCTTC
>NA|TRBV30|NA|TRBJ1-1
CATGDTEAFF
TGTGCCACGGGGGACACTGAAGCTTTCTTT
>NA|TRBV18|NA|TRBJ2-5
CASSPPNEETQYF
TGTGCCAGCTCACCACCGAATGAGGAGACCCAGTACTTC